This T cell receptor (beta chain) was sequenced in a study of regulatory T cells in long-lasting Graves disease (dated by TCRdb to the early 2020s). General notes on the study: Antithyroid drugs had been taken for less than 3 months by newly diagnosed Graves' disease patients. A total of about 33 samples underwent TCR sequencing, from roughly 13 patients with persistent Graves' disease and some 20 patients with newly diagnosed Graves' disease. Persistent Graves' disease patients were compared with newly diagnosed Graves' disease patients by peripheral blood TCR sequencing and RNA sequencing. The study was registered as a clinical trial and conducted in China. Study-wide conclusions, independent of this receptor: As a limitation, the authors acknowledged that the small sample size may reduce accuracy. Only the TCR beta chain was sequenced and analyzed. Preferential use of TRBV28, TRBJ1-2 and TRBJ2-5 was observed in persistent disease, whereas TRBV20-1 and TRBJ2-1 were favored in newly diagnosed disease. Persistent Graves' disease patients showed lower TCR Shannon entropy and fewer highly expanded clones than newly diagnosed patients, suggesting clonal expansion. A larger number of public clonotypes was shared among persistent patients (2,741) than among newly diagnosed patients (roughly 930). The study examined only peripheral blood because the primary lesion, thyroid tissue, could not be accessed.

Library generation was performed with multiplex PCR. Sequenced on an Illumina HiSeq 4000. iRepertoire HTBI primers and Arm-PCR amplification of CDR3 regions were used to construct TCR beta libraries. Gel purification was performed on PCR products prior to sequencing. The original methods were these. A total of some 60 TRBV and approximately 13 TRBJ segments were identified across samples and were used for gene usage analysis of CDR3 amino acid clonotypes. Filtered high-quality paired reads were merged into contigs using COPE and FqMerger. BLAST was used to align contigs to IMGT TRBV, TRBD and TRBJ reference genes, and CDR3 was defined according to IMGT. Any clonotype with a frequency above 0.1% was classified as a highly expanded clone. Repertoire diversity was measured by Shannon entropy, and V-J evenness by the Gini coefficient. A clonotype was considered public if more than one individual shared it. TCRdb reprocessing: public reads trimmed at Q25 with fastp, clones called with MiXCR, in-frame beta chains kept. All rows with the same CDR3 protein become a single entry with the most common DNA and genes. The V and J calls come from TCRdb's annotation, not from the publication. The sample data list approximately 400,000 distinct CDR3 sequences, and about 15% of these were observed just once. Over 15% of the sample belongs to the ten largest clones.

The cysteine opens and the phenylalanine closes a CDR3 of 15 amino acids. Just the 45-base CDR3 DNA is kept, in frame starting at base 1. CDR1 is given as DFQATT and CDR2 as SNEGSKA, both from the germline V gene (reference sequence). V and J are truncated by 1 base and 0 bases respectively, leaving an intervening sequence of 10 bases. This clonotype came up many times. What antigen it recognizes has not been identified. Per-nucleotide qualities are absent, and no much larger clonotype sits a single base away. The time point label, read with the paper, signifies: newly diagnosed GD, antithyroid drugs for less than 3 months. For both TCR sequencing and RNA sequencing, RNA was extracted from PBMCs in TRIzol. The diagnosis of Graves' disease followed American Thyroid Association guidelines. Patients for the study were recruited at an endocrinology department in Xi'an, China. Each patient gave approximately 9 milliliters of peripheral blood, collected in an EDTA anticoagulant tube. Ficoll Paque Plus density gradient separation was used to isolate PBMCs, and no further T cell sorting was done. RNA quality was checked with an Agilent 2100 Bioanalyzer and agarose gel, and concentration with a NanoDrop 2000.

In addition, the sample was reused for a study of T cells in Graves' hyperthyroidism and ophthalmopathy. The second investigation adds: Graves' hyperthyroidism was defined as stable when no progression to ophthalmopathy occurred over 18 months of follow-up. The hyperthyroidism patients were between 18 and 65 years old and newly diagnosed, with a disease duration of less than 2 months. Patients with uncontrolled infections, other autoimmune diseases, pregnancy or lactation were excluded. Clinical symptoms, serum thyroxine and TRAb, thyroid ultrasound, and orbital computed tomography formed the basis for the diagnoses. A first-round RT-PCR of the TCR CDR3 used the HTBI primer set with the Qiagen OneStep RT-PCR kit. Most expanded thyroid clonotypes (frequency above 0.001) were also found in blood, which suggests that blood repertoires may mirror thyroid immune responses. A 13 V-J signature model separated ophthalmopathy from stable hyperthyroidism, with about 88% sensitivity and 81.08% specificity in cross-validation and 80%/75% in testing. In validation, progression to ophthalmopathy was predicted by the model with 70% to 71% sensitivity and under 85% specificity, a median of 6.5 months before onset. To identify distinguishing TCR V-J signatures, a discovery cohort of 100 patients was used, comprising under 45 with Graves' ophthalmopathy and roughly 60 with stable Graves' hyperthyroidism. Prospective prediction of ophthalmopathy was tested in an independent validation cohort consisting of some 19 hyperthyroidism patients and 17 patients who later progressed to ophthalmopathy. The roughly 91 discovery patients were randomly divided into training and test sets at a 7:3 ratio. Thyroid tissue and blood T-cell repertoires from six Graves' hyperthyroidism patients were also compared in the study. After sampling, hyperthyroidism patients received methimazole starting at 30 mg daily, and ophthalmopathy patients received high-dose intravenous methylprednisolone. Libraries were constructed in a second round of multiplex PCR, after which size selection and purification were carried out. Sequencing of the libraries was done on an Illumina HiSeq2000 using paired-end 100 bp reads. SOAPnuke was used to process the raw data, with reads discarded if the reads contained adapters or uncalled bases, had a mean Phred below 15, or lacked an exact constant-primer or identifier match. COPE v1.2.5 was used to merge high-quality paired reads, and clonotypes were defined as unique nucleotide sequences. MiTCR v1.1 was used to align the clonotypes against IMGT TRBV, TRBD and TRBJ reference segments. Analysis was restricted to V-J combinations with a frequency above 0.0001, which covered roughly 99% of repertoires. A TCS score was defined as the ratio between F50 (clonal expansion) and ExV (chaos), using BLOSUM62-based TCRdist between CDR3 peptides within each V-J. Welch's t-statistics and random forest reduced approximately 520 V-J features to 10 to 15, which were used in a naive Bayes classifier (R e1071). No statistical method was used to fix the sample size in advance, and group allocation was not hidden from the investigators. The paper describes TCR Vbeta CDR3 sequencing of fewer than 150 peripheral blood samples, made up of about 41 ophthalmopathy patients, around 73 hyperthyroidism patients and some 17 progressor patients.

The clonotype originates from a woman aged 30 to 39 with Graves disease. Donor details come from another sample of the same person, matched by shared clones. This receptor chain uses TRBV20-1 and TRBJ1-3, with TRBD1 tentatively as D gene (5 bases match). The sample consisted of peripheral blood mononuclear cells (PBMCs), taken at new diagnosis, from a patient treated with antithyroid drugs. The nucleotide sequence is given as TGCAGTGCTAGAGTGGGGCGGAGCTCTGGAAACACCATATATTTT. The translation is CSARVGRSSGNTIYF.